The 27 T cell receptor beta chains in this list originate from one sample, sequenced in a study of T-cell reconstitution after alpha-beta-depleted transplantation in children. This sample's TCRbeta library carried unique molecular identifier barcodes. Each CDR3 protein is one row after TCRdb ran MiXCR on the PCR reads. The sample lists about 210,000 distinct CDR3 sequences, approximately 15% occurring once. The sequencing here drew on PBMCs, mostly from graft donor cells, taken 360 days after TCRalphabeta/CD19-depleted stem cell transplant. The receptors stem from a male patient aged 2 to 9 who had a stem cell transplant for acute lymphoblastic leukemia, so the T cells may come from the graft donor.

The J gene is TRBJ2-3, the V gene TRBV7-9; D gene unclear. This CDR3 comprises 14 residues. Looked up from germline, CDR1 is SEHNR and CDR2 is FQNEAQ (reference sequence). V was trimmed by 1 base and J by 0 bases, leaving 5 bases between them. Here the CDR3 DNA reads TGTGCCAGCAGCTTAGTGTCTAGCACAGATACGCAGTATTTT. Protein product: CASSLVSSTDTQYF.

This clonotype was counted only a few times. The chain carries TRBV28 and TRBJ2-2; D is uncertain. The CDR3 covers 12 residues. The germline V and J ends were trimmed by 10 bases and 6 bases, with 12 bases remaining between them. The germline gives CDR1 MDHEN, CDR2 SYDVKM. For the CDR3, the DNA is TGTGCCACCCTGGTCCTGGCCGGGGAGCTGTTTTTT. Amino acid sequence: CATLVLAGELFF. Full variable domain (rest looked up from reference TRBV28 and TRBJ2-2): DVKVTQSSRYLVKRTGEKVFLECVQDMDHENMFWYRQDPGLGLRLIYFSYDVKMKEKGDIPEGYSVSREKKERFSLILESASTNQTSMYLCATLVLAGELFFGEGSRLTVL.

This clonotype was detected only a few times. The gene calls are TRBV5-5 and TRBJ2-2, with TRBD1 matching 7 bases. Per the germline V gene, CDR1 is SGHKS and CDR2 is YYEKEE (reference sequence). Germline trimming cut 1 base from V and 4 bases from J; bases unmatched to any gene: 7. This CDR3 has 16 amino acids. DNA of the CDR3: TGTGCCAGCAGCTTGATCCCAGGGGGAAGCACCGGGGAGCTGTTTTTT. It specifies CASSLIPGGSTGELFF.

This chain connects TRBV27 to TRBJ2-7, with TRBD2 matching over 7 bases. V shed 6 bases, J shed 4 bases, and the junction held 12 bases outside the gene matches. This CDR3 comprises 15 residues. Germline V CDR1 and CDR2: MNHEY, SMNVEV (reference sequence). The CDR3 DNA sequence: TGTGCCAGCAGCTACCGTGACAGAGCGGGATACGAGCAGTACTTC. As protein: CASSYRDRAGYEQYF.

This clonotype appeared a few times. The chain uses TRBV30 and TRBJ2-2, with a weak D call TRBD2 (5 bases). Germline V CDR1 and CDR2: GTSNPN, SVGIG (reference sequence). This CDR3 comprises 13 residues. V lost 3 bases and J 7 bases, leaving 12 bases between the germline ends. The CDR3 loop is CAWRTNSIGELFF. DNA of the CDR3: TGTGCCTGGAGGACTAATTCGATCGGGGAGCTGTTTTTT.

This clonotype showed up many times. V is TRBV6-1 and J is TRBJ2-2, with D possibly being TRBD2 (6 bases). CDR1 MNHNS and CDR2 SASEGT come from the germline V gene. The CDR3 sequence is 15 residues long. Trimming stripped 8 bases from V and 1 base from J, with 14 bases between. Written as DNA, the CDR3 is TGTGCCAGCGGCCCCCGGCGGGGGAACACCGGGGAGCTGTTTTTT. As protein: CASGPRRGNTGELFF.

The gene calls are TRBV12-3 or TRBV12-4 and TRBJ2-1; 11 nucleotides line up with TRBD2. Trimming removed 6 bases from V and 3 bases from J; junction bases left unmatched: 4. The CDR3 spans 15 residues. CDR3 residues: CASSYLAGGYNEQFF. CDR3 coding DNA: TGTGCCAGCAGCTACCTAGCGGGGGGCTACAATGAGCAGTTCTTC.

The J gene is TRBJ2-5, the V gene TRBV4-3; D possibly corresponds to TRBD2 (5 bases). Germline values: CDR1 LGHNA, CDR2 YSLEER. CDR3 length equals 15 residues. V was shortened by 0 bases and J by 3 bases, with 11 bases between the two germline ends. DNA of the CDR3: TGCGCCAGCAGCCAAGAGAAGCGGCCAGAAGAGACCCAGTACTTC. Translated: CASSQEKRPEETQYF.

This clonotype has just a few counts. This rearrangement joins TRBV12-3 or TRBV12-4 to TRBJ2-2, with TRBD2 matching 8 bases. The junction had 1 base not matched to a gene; V was cut back by 2 bases and J by 2 bases. CDR3 length: 15 amino acids. The chain's CDR3 is CASSLSGSNTGELFF. CDR3 DNA sequence: TGTGCCAGCAGTTTAAGCGGGAGCAACACCGGGGAGCTGTTTTTT.

This rearrangement joins TRBV5-1 to TRBJ2-4; D is undetermined. The germline V gene has CDR1 SGHRS and CDR2 YFSETQ. This CDR3 has 13 amino acids. V lost 0 bases, J lost 4 bases, and 5 bases lay in between. The CDR3 region has the DNA TGCGCCAGCAGCTTGGCCTCGAAAAACATTCAGTACTTC. Its protein product is CASSLASKNIQYF. Drawing the rest from reference TRBV5-1 and TRBJ2-4, the complete variable domain is KAGVTQTPRYLIKTRGQQVTLSCSPISGHRSVSWYQQTPGQGLQFLFEYFSETQRNKGNFPGRFSGRQFSNSRSEMNVSTLELGDSALYLCASSLASKNIQYFGAGTRLSVL.

This chain connects TRBV3-1 to TRBJ2-3; no definite D call. V shed 1 base and J shed 2 bases, with 7 bases lying between them. The CDR3 length is 14 residues. From germline, CDR1 is LGHDT and CDR2 YNNKEL (reference sequence). CDR3 coding DNA: TGTGCCAGCAGCCAAGTTATCCACACAGATACGCAGTATTTT. Translation gives CASSQVIHTDTQYF.

V gene TRBV9 combines with J gene TRBJ2-7, with D perhaps TRBD1 or TRBD2 (5 bases each). Trimming stripped 0 bases from V and 4 bases from J, with 14 bases between. The CDR3 sequence is 15 residues long. CDR1 SGDLS and CDR2 YYNGEE come from the germline V gene. CDR3 bases: TGTGCCAGCAGCGTAGGGTGGGACGCCTTATACGAGCAGTACTTC. Its translation is CASSVGWDALYEQYF.

This clonotype occurred a few times. The gene calls are TRBV6-2 or TRBV6-3 and TRBJ2-2; D ambiguous. This CDR3 has 13 residues. V shed 8 bases and J shed 2 bases, with 9 bases lying between them. CDR1 and CDR2 (germline): MNHEY, SVGEGT. This CDR3 is CASSNSNTGELFF. Written as DNA, the CDR3 is TGTGCCAGCTCAAACAGTAACACCGGGGAGCTGTTTTTT.

This chain connects TRBV12-3 or TRBV12-4 to TRBJ2-4; no clear D gene. Trimming took off 3 bases at V and 2 bases at J, with 14 bases between the two ends. The CDR3 covers 16 residues. CDR3 amino acids: CASSFWSPATKNIQYF. CDR3 DNA sequence: TGTGCCAGCAGTTTTTGGTCTCCAGCTACCAAAAACATTCAGTACTTC.

This chain connects TRBV5-6 to TRBJ2-5, with D perhaps TRBD2 (6 bases). V lost 2 bases, J lost 5 bases, and 13 bases lay in between. CDR1 SGHDT and CDR2 YYEEEE come from the germline V gene. The CDR3 is made up of 14 amino acids. The CDR3 bases are TGTGCCAGCAGCTTCCGACTAGTTCGGGAGACCCAGTACTTC. Protein: CASSFRLVRETQYF.

In nucleotides, the CDR3 is TGTGCCCTAGCGGGAGGGCCGATGATCGGGGAGCTGTTTTTT. It codes for CALAGGPMIGELFF. The chain is built from TRBV30 and TRBJ2-2, with 12 bases fitting TRBD2. Trimming cost V 8 bases and J 7 bases; bases outside gene matches: 8. CDR3 length equals 14 residues. Germline-derived CDR1 and CDR2 are GTSNPN and SVGIG (reference sequence).

The CDR3 spells CASSQEGVTDTQYF. The CDR3, as DNA: TGTGCCAGCAGCCAAGAGGGGGTCACAGATACGCAGTATTTT. V gene TRBV3-1 combines with J gene TRBJ2-3; D tentatively reads TRBD1 or TRBD2 (5 bases each). Germline values: CDR1 LGHDT, CDR2 YNNKEL (reference sequence). Between the trimmed V and J ends, which lost 0 bases and 2 bases, there was a span of 6 bases. This CDR3 is built from 14 residues.

V usage is TRBV3-1 and J usage is TRBJ2-1; no firm D call. CDR1 is LGHDT, CDR2 YNNKEL, per germline (reference sequence). V gave up 4 bases and J gave up 1 base, with 14 bases separating them. This CDR3 is 16 amino acids long. The CDR3 nucleotides read TGTGCCAGCAGCCCCCTCGCCGGGCCTTCCTACAATGAGCAGTTCTTC. Protein sequence: CASSPLAGPSYNEQFF.

The chain combines TRBV7-9 with TRBJ2-1; D remains ambiguous. With 4 bases removed from V and 0 bases from J, the gap between germline ends came to 13 bases. The CDR3 is made up of 16 amino acids. Germline V CDR1 and CDR2: SEHNR, FQNEAQ (reference sequence). CDR3 sequence: CASSYWVRTSYNEQFF. The CDR3 DNA sequence: TGTGCCAGCAGCTATTGGGTTAGGACCTCCTACAATGAGCAGTTCTTC.

The chain recombines TRBV20-1 with TRBJ1-4; D remains ambiguous. V dropped 4 bases and J dropped 9 bases, with 21 bases sitting between them. The CDR3 sequence is 15 residues long. CDR1 and CDR2 from the germline V gene are DFQATT and SNEGSKA (reference sequence). The CDR3 protein is CSAIPEGENQQKLFF. DNA of the CDR3: TGCAGTGCTATTCCGGAGGGTGAGAACCAACAAAAACTGTTTTTT.

This clonotype has more than one count but fewer than ten. The chain joins TRBV15 to TRBJ1-3; perhaps TRBD1 as D (6 bases). Germline CDR1 and CDR2: LNHNV and YYDKDF (reference sequence). V lost 0 bases and J 0 bases, leaving 15 bases between the germline ends. This CDR3 is built from 18 residues. The CDR3: CATSRDLGGGRSGNTIYF. The CDR3 DNA reads TGTGCCACCAGCAGAGATCTGGGGGGCGGACGCTCTGGAAACACCATATATTTT.

V usage is TRBV3-1 and J usage is TRBJ1-1; no clear D gene. V dropped 3 bases and J dropped 0 bases, with 8 bases sitting between them. Germline CDR1 and CDR2: LGHDT and YNNKEL (reference sequence). The CDR3 is made up of 14 amino acids. This CDR3 is CASSQRTMNTEAFF. The CDR3 DNA is TGTGCCAGCAGCCAGAGGACCATGAACACTGAAGCTTTCTTT.

The V and J genes are TRBV20-1 and TRBJ1-1; perhaps TRBD1 as D (5 bases). CDR3 length equals 15 residues. Germline loops: CDR1 DFQATT, CDR2 SNEGSKA (reference sequence). V was pared by 1 base and J by 3 bases, with 15 bases between. This CDR3 is CSARGGGASDTEAFF. CDR3 DNA sequence: TGCAGTGCTAGAGGGGGCGGGGCCTCGGACACTGAAGCTTTCTTT.

A few counts support this clonotype. The CDR3 DNA reads as TGCGCCAGCGGAGGGAGGGTGGGGCCCACAGATACGCAGTATTTT. This translates into CASGGRVGPTDTQYF. The rearrangement uses TRBV5-1 and TRBJ2-3; 7 bases match TRBD2. The CDR3 extends over 15 amino acids. Per the germline V gene, CDR1 is SGHRS and CDR2 is YFSETQ. V was clipped by 7 bases and J by 2 bases; unmatched bases: 10.

This chain joins TRBV28 and TRBJ1-4; TRBD1 matches 7 bases. Trimming took 4 bases from V and 4 from J; bases not matched to a gene: 3. The CDR3 spans 14 residues. CDR1 MDHEN and CDR2 SYDVKM come from the germline V gene. In DNA, the CDR3 is TGTGCCAGCAGTTCATACAGGGGTAATGAAAAACTGTTTTTT. Translated: CASSSYRGNEKLFF. The full variable domain, completed using reference TRBV28 and TRBJ1-4, is DVKVTQSSRYLVKRTGEKVFLECVQDMDHENMFWYRQDPGLGLRLIYFSYDVKMKEKGDIPEGYSVSREKKERFSLILESASTNQTSMYLCASSSYRGNEKLFFGSGTQLSVL.

This chain connects TRBV24-1 to TRBJ2-1, with no clear D. CDR3 size: 15 residues. V gave up 3 bases and J gave up 0 bases, with 8 bases separating them. Looked up from germline, CDR1 is KGHDR and CDR2 is SFDVKD. The CDR3 loop is CATSDAQSSYNEQFF. The CDR3 coding sequence is TGTGCCACCAGTGATGCACAGAGCTCCTACAATGAGCAGTTCTTC.

This chain joins TRBV2 and TRBJ1-2; the match to TRBD1 covers 7 bases. The J segment lost 5 bases and the V segment lost 11 bases, leaving 11 bases of the junction unmatched. CDR3 size: 13 residues. CDR1 is SNHLY, CDR2 FYNNEI, per germline. The CDR3 sequence is CACEGDRVYGYTF. The CDR3 nucleotides read TGTGCCTGCGAAGGTGACAGGGTATATGGCTACACCTTC.